A single sample gave rise to the 16 T cell receptor beta chains below, sequenced in a study of CD8 T cells in Susac syndrome (dated by TCRdb to between 2019 and 2020). Library method: the immunoSEQ multiplex PCR assay. RNA was extracted using the RNeasy kit, and roughly 0.45 to 1 microgram was reverse transcribed with random hexamers. The raw public reads went through TCRdb reprocessing: fastp at Q25, MiXCR clone calling, in-frame beta chains kept. Every CDR3 protein is listed once, alongside the most common genes and DNA of its rows. The table for this sample lists 95,000 to 150,000 distinct CDR3 sequences; 85% to 95% of them were counted only once. Approximately 0.1% of the sample goes to the ten largest clones. The specimen sequenced was CD4+ T cells from PBMCs. These receptors all come from a human donor in good health.

This rearrangement joins TRBV3-1 to TRBJ2-5; D is unresolved. V was trimmed by 3 bases and J by 2 bases, leaving 13 bases between them. There are 15 residues in the CDR3. Germline V lookup: CDR1 LGHDT, CDR2 YNNKEL (reference sequence). CDR3 amino acids: CASSQMGILQETQYF. The CDR3 nucleotides read TGTGCCAGCAGCCAGATGGGCATACTACAAGAGACCCAGTACTTC.

J is TRBJ2-7 and V is TRBV6-1; a weak D match, TRBD1 (6 bases). Germline V CDR1 and CDR2: MNHNS, SASEGT. This CDR3 has 17 residues. V lost 10 bases and J 0 bases, leaving 25 bases between the germline ends. The CDR3 loop reads CATRRDSVSGASYEQYF. The CDR3 region has the DNA TGTGCCACCAGACGAGACAGTGTTTCAGGGGCCTCCTACGAGCAGTACTTC.

The chain joins TRBV2 to TRBJ2-1; 7 bases fit TRBD2. This CDR3 contains 15 residues. Germline lookup yields CDR1 SNHLY and CDR2 FYNNEI. Unmatched junction bases numbered 11, after V lost 2 bases and J lost 10 bases. CDR3 sequence: CASSETGTMAGEQFF. CDR3 DNA sequence: TGTGCCAGCAGTGAAACTGGGACTATGGCGGGGGAGCAGTTCTTC.

This clonotype was observed once. J is TRBJ2-5 and V is TRBV2; 11 bases map to TRBD1. The junction had 5 bases not matched to a gene; V was cut back by 6 bases and J by 2 bases. The CDR3 runs to 15 residues. CDR1 SNHLY and CDR2 FYNNEI come from the germline V gene. The CDR3 sequence: CASRKDRGRQETQYF. In DNA form, the CDR3 reads TGTGCCAGCAGGAAGGACAGGGGGCGGCAAGAGACCCAGTACTTC. The variable domain in full, completed from reference TRBV2 and TRBJ2-5, reads EPEVTQTPSHQVTQMGQEVILRCVPISNHLYFYWYRQILGQKVEFLVSFYNNEISEKSEIFDDQFSVERPDGSNFTLKIRSTKLEDSAMYFCASRKDRGRQETQYFGPGTRLLVL.

This clonotype came up once. The chain is built from TRBV7-9 and TRBJ2-7, with 8 positions matching TRBD1. Trimming took 5 bases from V and 4 from J; bases not matched to a gene: 16. Germline values: CDR1 SEHNR, CDR2 FQNEAQ (reference sequence). This CDR3 has 17 amino acids. CDR3 DNA sequence: TGTGCCAGCAGCCGAATTCCTACAGGGGGGTTTTCGTACGAGCAGTACTTC. It is translated as CASSRIPTGGFSYEQYF.

The chain combines TRBV7-8 with TRBJ1-4; 7 bases match TRBD1. Losses at the gene ends were 4 bases for V and 4 bases for J; bases not matched to a gene: 3. Germline CDR1 SGHVS, CDR2 FQNEAQ. The CDR3 runs to 14 residues. CDR3 residues: CASSSGQINEKLFF. The CDR3 nucleotides are TGTGCCAGCAGCTCGGGACAGATTAATGAAAAACTGTTTTTT.

This clonotype was recorded only once. The V and J genes are TRBV12-5 and TRBJ2-3; 10 bases align to TRBD2. Germline assignment: CDR1 LGHNT and CDR2 FRNRAP. V lost 4 bases to trimming and J lost 0 bases; unmatched junction nucleotides: 10. The CDR3 totals 18 residues. The CDR3 DNA reads as TGTGCTAGTGGTTCCTTCGGAAAGACTAGCGGGAGCACAGATACGCAGTATTTT. Residues: CASGSFGKTSGSTDTQYF.

The V and J genes are TRBV4-3 and TRBJ2-1; D gene unclear. Looked up from germline, CDR1 is LGHNA and CDR2 is YSLEER. The CDR3 sequence is 13 residues long. The V gene lost 3 bases and the J gene lost 1 base, with 4 bases spanning the gap. CDR3 sequence: CASSHSSYNEQFF. CDR3 sequence (DNA): TGCGCCAGCAGCCATAGTTCCTACAATGAGCAGTTCTTC.

This clonotype appeared once. The rearrangement joins TRBV29-1 to TRBJ1-4; D not certain. The CDR3 consists of 12 residues. V lost 1 base and J lost 8, with 8 bases in between. The germline V gene encodes CDR1 SQVTM and CDR2 ANQGSEA. The DNA of the CDR3 is TGCAGCGTTGAAGTCAGTCGGGAAAAACTGTTTTTT. It is translated as CSVEVSREKLFF.

The V and J genes are TRBV7-9 and TRBJ2-3; 10 positions match TRBD2. The CDR3 consists of 15 residues. Germline CDR1 reads SEHNR; CDR2 reads FQNEAQ (reference sequence). The V gene end was trimmed by 5 bases and the J gene end by 0 bases; junction bases not matched to a gene: 2. CDR3 nucleotides: TGTGCCAGCAGCCAGACTAGCGGGAGCACAGATACGCAGTATTTT. Its protein is CASSQTSGSTDTQYF.

The chain carries TRBV18 and TRBJ1-1; D not resolved. The germline V and J ends were trimmed by 2 bases and 11 bases, with 9 bases remaining between them. CDR3 size: 11 residues. Germline V CDR1 and CDR2: KGHSH, LQKENI. This CDR3 is CASSPDEAAFF. The CDR3 DNA reads as TGTGCCAGCTCACCAGATGAGGCTGCTTTCTTT.

This clonotype was counted once. This chain links TRBV27 with TRBJ1-1; D remains ambiguous. The CDR3 is 13 amino acids. CDR1 is MNHEY and CDR2 is SMNVEV in the germline V gene (reference sequence). Trimming took 5 bases from V and 5 from J, leaving 12 bases between them. The CDR3 protein is CASSPVMGTEAFF. In DNA, the CDR3 is TGTGCCAGCAGTCCCGTCATGGGGACTGAAGCTTTCTTT.

The chain links TRBV10-3 to TRBJ2-7; possible D gene TRBD2, 6 bases. The germline CDR1 and CDR2 sequences are ENHRY and SYGVKD. The CDR3 consists of 15 residues. V gave up 3 bases and J gave up 1 base, with 13 bases separating them. The CDR3 spells CAISEPQGGSYEQYF. For the CDR3, the DNA is TGTGCCATCAGTGAACCCCAGGGAGGTTCCTACGAGCAGTACTTC.

The rearrangement uses TRBV27 and TRBJ1-3; D gene ambiguous. This CDR3 comprises 15 residues. V was pared by 7 bases and J by 4 bases, with 17 bases between. The germline CDR1 and CDR2 sequences are MNHEY and SMNVEV (reference sequence). The CDR3 region has the DNA TGTGCCAGCACCGCCCCGGGAGGGAAAGGAAACACCATATATTTT. This codes for CASTAPGGKGNTIYF.

The chain employs TRBV2 and TRBJ2-7; D gene unclear. The CDR3 sequence is 13 residues long. CDR1 is SNHLY and CDR2 is FYNNEI in the germline V gene. Trimming pared 8 bases from V and 3 bases from J, leaving 14 bases between. This chain's CDR3 is CASLIGPVYEQYF. Written as DNA, the CDR3 is TGTGCCAGCCTCATCGGGCCGGTCTACGAGCAGTACTTC. Looking up the rest from reference TRBV2 and TRBJ2-7 gives the full variable domain: EPEVTQTPSHQVTQMGQEVILRCVPISNHLYFYWYRQILGQKVEFLVSFYNNEISEKSEIFDDQFSVERPDGSNFTLKIRSTKLEDSAMYFCASLIGPVYEQYFGPGTRLTVT.

The gene calls are TRBV6-5 and TRBJ2-1; perhaps TRBD2 as D (7 bases). Germline assignment: CDR1 MNHEY and CDR2 SVGAGI. This CDR3 is 14 amino acids long. V lost 5 bases and J lost 8, with 16 bases in between. DNA of the CDR3: TGTGCCAGCAGTGTCTCGGGGGGCTGGTATGAGCAGTTCTTC. Amino acid sequence: CASSVSGGWYEQFF.